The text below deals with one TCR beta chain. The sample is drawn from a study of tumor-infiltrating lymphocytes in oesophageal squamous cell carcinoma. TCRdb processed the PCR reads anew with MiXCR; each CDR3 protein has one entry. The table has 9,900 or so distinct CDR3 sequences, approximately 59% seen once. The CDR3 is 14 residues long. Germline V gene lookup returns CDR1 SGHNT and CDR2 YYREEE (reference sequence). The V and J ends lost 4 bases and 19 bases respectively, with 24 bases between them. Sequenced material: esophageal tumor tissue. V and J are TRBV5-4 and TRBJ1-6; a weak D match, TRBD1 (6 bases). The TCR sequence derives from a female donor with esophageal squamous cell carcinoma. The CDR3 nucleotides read TGTGCCAGCAGCCCGGGGGGCAAGCACTACGAGCAGCACTTT. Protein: CASSPGGKHYEQHF.